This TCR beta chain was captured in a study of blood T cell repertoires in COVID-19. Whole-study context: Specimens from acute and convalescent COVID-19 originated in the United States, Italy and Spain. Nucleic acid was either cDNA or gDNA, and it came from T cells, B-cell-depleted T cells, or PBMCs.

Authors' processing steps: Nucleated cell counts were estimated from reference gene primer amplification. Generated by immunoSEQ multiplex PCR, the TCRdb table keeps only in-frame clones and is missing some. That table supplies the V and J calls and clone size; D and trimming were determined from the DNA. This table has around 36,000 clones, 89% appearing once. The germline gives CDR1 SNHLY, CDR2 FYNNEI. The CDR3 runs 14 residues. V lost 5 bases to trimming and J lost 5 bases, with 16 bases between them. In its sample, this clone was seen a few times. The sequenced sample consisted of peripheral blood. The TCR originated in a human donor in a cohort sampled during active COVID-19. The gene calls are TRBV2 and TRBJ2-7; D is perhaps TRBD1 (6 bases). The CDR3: CASSPNRAGNEQYF. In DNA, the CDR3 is TGTGCCAGCAGTCCAAACAGGGCCGGTAACGAGCAGTACTTC. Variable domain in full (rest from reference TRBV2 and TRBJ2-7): EPEVTQTPSHQVTQMGQEVILRCVPISNHLYFYWYRQILGQKVEFLVSFYNNEISEKSEIFDDQFSVERPDGSNFTLKIRSTKLEDSAMYFCASSPNRAGNEQYFGPGTRLTVT.